What follows is one TCR beta chain and its context. Naive CD8 cells lacked CD45RO, underwent positive selection for CCR7 and left out terminally differentiated effector memory CD45RA+ cells. The ends were cut back, 0 bases at V and 2 bases at J, with 9 bases in the middle. This CDR3 is 14 amino acids long. Germline-derived CDR1 and CDR2 are SGHRS and YFSETQ. The sample belongs to a study of shared clonotypes between healthy human individuals. Replicate PCRs for sorted subsets used 200 ng DNA; this equaled 25,000 to 30,000 T cell genomes. The repertoire was sequenced with immunoSEQ multiplex PCR; TCRdb's copy has only in-frame clones and lacks some. The sample shows about 590,000 clones, around 95% of them seen only once.

This TCR was recovered from a woman aged 25 to 39 in good health. Sequencing was carried out using naive CD8+ T cells sorted from blood. V and J are TRBV5-1 and TRBJ2-7; D not certain. This chain's CDR3 is CASSLEGPTYEQYF. The CDR3 nucleotides are TGCGCCAGCAGCTTGGAGGGCCCCACCTACGAGCAGTACTTC. The complete variable domain, with remaining parts taken from reference TRBV5-1 and TRBJ2-7, reads KAGVTQTPRYLIKTRGQQVTLSCSPISGHRSVSWYQQTPGQGLQFLFEYFSETQRNKGNFPGRFSGRQFSNSRSEMNVSTLELGDSALYLCASSLEGPTYEQYFGPGTRLTVT.